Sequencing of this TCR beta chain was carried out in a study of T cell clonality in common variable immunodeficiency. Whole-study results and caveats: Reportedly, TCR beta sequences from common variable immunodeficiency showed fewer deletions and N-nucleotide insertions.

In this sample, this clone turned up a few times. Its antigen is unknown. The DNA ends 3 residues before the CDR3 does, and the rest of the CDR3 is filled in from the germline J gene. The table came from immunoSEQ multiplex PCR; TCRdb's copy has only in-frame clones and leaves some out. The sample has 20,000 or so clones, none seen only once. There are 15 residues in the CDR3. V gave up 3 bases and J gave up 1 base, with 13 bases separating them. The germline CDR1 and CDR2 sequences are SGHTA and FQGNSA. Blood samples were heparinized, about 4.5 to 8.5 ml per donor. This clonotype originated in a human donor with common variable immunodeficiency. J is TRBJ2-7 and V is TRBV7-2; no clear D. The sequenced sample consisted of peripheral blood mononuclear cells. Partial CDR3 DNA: TGTGCCAGCAGCTTTCAAGCCACCGATTCCTACGAG. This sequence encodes CASSFQATDSYE. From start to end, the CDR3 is CASSFQATDSYEQYF.